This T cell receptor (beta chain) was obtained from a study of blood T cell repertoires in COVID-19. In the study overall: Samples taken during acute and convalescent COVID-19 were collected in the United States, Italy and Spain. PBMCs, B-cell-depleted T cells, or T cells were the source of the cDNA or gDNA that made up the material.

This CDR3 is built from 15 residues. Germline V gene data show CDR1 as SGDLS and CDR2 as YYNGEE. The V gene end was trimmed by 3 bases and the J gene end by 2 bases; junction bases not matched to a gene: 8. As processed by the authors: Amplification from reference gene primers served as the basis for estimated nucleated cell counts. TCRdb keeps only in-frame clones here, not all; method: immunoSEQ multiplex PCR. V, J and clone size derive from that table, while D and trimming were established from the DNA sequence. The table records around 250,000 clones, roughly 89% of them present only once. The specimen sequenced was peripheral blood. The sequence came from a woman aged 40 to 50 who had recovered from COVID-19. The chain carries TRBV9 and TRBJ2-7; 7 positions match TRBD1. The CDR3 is CASSEGTDRPYEQYF. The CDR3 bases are TGTGCCAGCAGCGAGGGGACGGACAGGCCCTACGAGCAGTACTTC.